Presented here are 18 T cell receptor beta chains from one specimen sequenced in a study of T cells after yellow fever vaccination. A single record per CDR3 protein comes from TCRdb applying MiXCR to the 5' RACE reads. The sample comprises 150,000 to 200,000 distinct CDR3 sequences, around 9% of which are singletons, and around 35% rests with the top ten. This sample comprised CD8+ T cells sorted from PBMCs, obtained 45 days after the yellow fever booster vaccination. The receptor source for this set is a man aged 18 to 29 who received the YFV17D yellow fever vaccine.

V usage is TRBV19 and J usage is TRBJ2-2; the D is unclear. This CDR3 spans 13 amino acids. Germline assignment: CDR1 LNHDA and CDR2 SQIVND (reference sequence). The V and J ends lost 1 base and 4 bases respectively, with 4 bases between them. The CDR3 spells CASSIVPTGELFF. DNA for the CDR3: TGTGCCAGTAGTATAGTCCCCACCGGGGAGCTGTTTTTT.

The sample holds a few counts of this clonotype. This rearrangement joins TRBV9 to TRBJ2-1; D is possibly TRBD2 (5 bases). The CDR3 is made up of 12 amino acids. The V end lost 2 bases, the J end lost 13 bases, and 13 bases lay between the germline ends. Germline CDR1 and CDR2: SGDLS and YYNGEE. CDR3 sequence: CASSVPTSRQFF. DNA of the CDR3: TGTGCCAGCAGCGTTCCAACTAGTCGTCAGTTCTTC.

This clonotype came up a few times. The rearrangement uses TRBV7-9 and TRBJ2-1, with D possibly matching TRBD2 (5 bases). Germline V gives CDR1 SEHNR, CDR2 FQNEAQ (reference sequence). Trimming removed 7 bases at V and 5 bases at J, with 12 bases between. The CDR3 runs 13 residues. Here the CDR3 DNA reads TGTGCCAGCACCCATGAGGGCGACAATGAGCAGTTCTTC. It translates to CASTHEGDNEQFF.

This clonotype was counted many times. The V gene is TRBV9, the J gene TRBJ2-5, with TRBD2 identical over 9 bases. Trimming at V came to 2 bases and at J to 5 bases, leaving 4 bases not matched to a gene. In germline, CDR1 is SGDLS, CDR2 YYNGEE. The CDR3 has 14 residues. The CDR3 DNA is TGTGCCAGCAGCGTCCTAGCGGGGCGGGAGACCCAGTACTTC. This gives the protein CASSVLAGRETQYF.

This clonotype was counted only a few times. The chain couples TRBV2 to TRBJ2-5; TRBD1 matches 7 bases. Looked up from germline, CDR1 is SNHLY and CDR2 is FYNNEI. With V trimmed by 6 bases and J by 7 bases, 8 bases remained unmatched. The CDR3 is 13 residues long. CDR3 region: CASSVGGVGTQYF. In nucleotides, the CDR3 is TGTGCCAGCAGCGTAGGGGGCGTAGGGACCCAGTACTTC.

This clonotype has a count of ten or more. This chain uses TRBV5-1 with TRBJ2-1; no clear D. The CDR3 has 18 residues. Between the trimmed V and J ends, which lost 0 bases and 0 bases, there was a span of 16 bases. Looked up from germline, CDR1 is SGHRS and CDR2 is YFSETQ. The CDR3 DNA sequence: TGCGCCAGCAGCTTGGACTTCTCACCCGCTCGCTCCTACAATGAGCAGTTCTTC. Protein: CASSLDFSPARSYNEQFF.

This clonotype was detected a few times. V is TRBV19 and J is TRBJ2-2, with no clear D. In germline, CDR1 is LNHDA, CDR2 SQIVND (reference sequence). Trimming took 4 bases from V and 2 from J, leaving 8 bases between them. The CDR3 length is 14 residues. The CDR3 DNA sequence: TGTGCCAGTAGTACCCCAGAAAACACCGGGGAGCTGTTTTTT. This sequence encodes CASSTPENTGELFF.

This chain uses TRBV27 with TRBJ1-5, with D uncertain. V was trimmed by 0 bases and J by 6 bases, leaving 6 bases between them. The CDR3 is 13 amino acids. Germline V gene sequence: CDR1 MNHEY, CDR2 SMNVEV (reference sequence). CDR3 sequence reads: CASSLSILQPQHF. CDR3 DNA: TGTGCCAGCAGTTTATCGATCCTTCAGCCCCAGCATTTT.

V and J are TRBV6-5 and TRBJ2-6; no clear D. The CDR3 contains 12 residues. Between the trimmed V and J ends, which lost 8 bases and 9 bases, there was a span of 11 bases. Germline V gene sequence: CDR1 MNHEY, CDR2 SVGAGI. CDR3 sequence: CASGRQYNVLTF. The CDR3 nucleotides are TGTGCCAGCGGCAGACAATACAACGTCCTGACTTTC.

In this sample, this clonotype turned up a few times. The gene calls are TRBV5-1 and TRBJ2-1; D might be TRBD1 (5 bases). Trimming stripped 5 bases from V and 5 bases from J, with 11 bases between. Germline V CDR1 and CDR2: SGHRS, YFSETQ. This CDR3 is 13 amino acids long. In DNA, the CDR3 is TGCGCCAGCAGGACAGAGATCCACAATGAGCAGTTCTTC. Translating it yields CASRTEIHNEQFF.

This clonotype was picked up a small number of times. V and J are TRBV4-1 and TRBJ1-1; D perhaps matches TRBD1 (5 bases). V lost 4 bases, J lost 0 bases, and 12 bases lay in between. The length of the CDR3 is 15 residues. Germline CDR1 reads MGHRA; CDR2 reads YSYEKL. CDR3 residues: CASSPQDNLNTEAFF. CDR3 coding DNA: TGCGCCAGCAGCCCCCAGGACAATCTGAACACTGAAGCTTTCTTT.

The table lists this clonotype with a few counts. The rearrangement uses TRBV7-2 and TRBJ1-5; D call uncertain. CDR1 and CDR2 from the germline V gene are SGHTA and FQGNSA. V was cut by 2 bases and J by 2 bases, with 10 bases left in between. The CDR3 is 15 amino acids. CDR3 residues: CASSLTTMGNQPQHF. As DNA, the CDR3 is TGTGCCAGCAGCTTAACGACCATGGGCAATCAGCCCCAGCATTTT.

V usage is TRBV6-2 or TRBV6-3 and J usage is TRBJ2-1; D assignment may be TRBD1 or TRBD2 (6 bases each). CDR1 MNHEY and CDR2 SVGEGT come from the germline V gene. V gave up 6 bases and J gave up 15 bases, with 18 bases separating them. The CDR3 contains 12 residues. CDR3 sequence (DNA): TGTGCCAGCAGGACCGGGAGACAGGAGGGGTTCTTC. It yields the protein CASRTGRQEGFF.

This clonotype has a handful of counts. V is TRBV10-3 and J is TRBJ2-2, with a possible D match to TRBD1 (5 bases). Trimming removed 3 bases from V and 2 bases from J, with 7 bases in between. The CDR3 totals 14 residues. Looked up from germline, CDR1 is ENHRY and CDR2 is SYGVKD. The DNA for the CDR3 is TGTGCCATCAGTGACGACAGTAACACCGGGGAGCTGTTTTTT. Amino acid sequence: CAISDDSNTGELFF.

There are many counts of this clonotype. The rearrangement uses TRBV5-1 and TRBJ2-3, with a possible D match to TRBD2 (7 bases). Trimming removed 0 bases at V and 1 base at J, with 15 bases between. The CDR3 is 17 amino acids. Germline V lookup: CDR1 SGHRS, CDR2 YFSETQ. The CDR3 sequence: CASSLALRGGRTDTQYF. In DNA, the CDR3 is TGCGCCAGCAGCTTGGCCCTTCGCGGGGGCCGCACAGATACGCAGTATTTT.

This clonotype was counted at least ten times. The chain is built from TRBV5-4 and TRBJ2-7; a weak D match, TRBD1 (6 bases). From germline, CDR1 is SGHNT and CDR2 YYREEE (reference sequence). The germline V and J ends were trimmed by 3 bases and 2 bases, with 12 bases remaining between them. The length of the CDR3 is 14 residues. The CDR3 nucleotides are TGTGCCAGCAGCTCGATGGACAGACCCTACGAGCAGTACTTC. Protein product: CASSSMDRPYEQYF.

There are a few counts of this clonotype. The chain employs TRBV27 and TRBJ2-2; 7 bases map to TRBD1. Unmatched junction bases numbered 11, after V lost 2 bases and J lost 5 bases. The CDR3 is made up of 17 amino acids. Germline V lookup: CDR1 MNHEY, CDR2 SMNVEV (reference sequence). In nucleotides, the CDR3 is TGTGCCAGCAGTTTACTCATTCCGGGACAGACTACCGGGGAGCTGTTTTTT. It translates to CASSLLIPGQTTGELFF.

V and J are TRBV10-3 and TRBJ1-2; D remains ambiguous. The germline V and J ends were trimmed by 1 base and 0 bases, with 12 bases remaining between them. The germline V gene encodes CDR1 ENHRY and CDR2 SYGVKD. This CDR3 is 16 amino acids long. The CDR3 reads CAISEYFRLTNYGYTF. CDR3 sequence (DNA): TGTGCCATCAGTGAGTACTTCCGGCTAACTAACTATGGCTACACCTTC.